One and the same sample provided the 26 T cell receptor beta chains below, sequenced in a study of T cells in placental villitis. The immunoSEQ assay was v4. Assay used: immunoSEQ multiplex PCR; TCRdb lists only in-frame clones, some missing. This table holds 3,200 or so clones, around 79% found once. The source material was placental tissue containing maternal and fetal cells. Receptor source: a human patient with infectious villitis; the placental T cells may come from both mother and fetus.

The V gene is TRBV28, the J gene TRBJ1-2; D unresolved. The germline V gene encodes CDR1 MDHEN and CDR2 SYDVKM. This CDR3 comprises 16 residues. V was cut by 2 bases and J by 5 bases, with 18 bases left in between. The CDR3: CASSLEALGEAYGYTF. The DNA for the CDR3 is TGTGCCAGCAGTTTAGAGGCCCTCGGGGAAGCTTATGGCTACACCTTC.

This chain links TRBV11-2 with TRBJ2-3; 12 bases agree with TRBD2. The CDR3 has 17 amino acids. Germline CDR1 SGHAT, CDR2 FQNNGV. The V gene end was trimmed by 3 bases and the J gene end by 1 base; junction bases not matched to a gene: 5. As DNA, the CDR3 is TGTGCCAGCAGCTTGCAGACTAGCGGGGGACGCACAGATACGCAGTATTTT. Translated, it gives CASSLQTSGGRTDTQYF.

This clone was seen only a few times. The sample holds other DNA sequences that translate to the same CDR3. The V gene is TRBV30, the J gene TRBJ1-6; TRBD1 matches at 9 bases. Germline CDR1 GTSNPN, CDR2 SVGIG (reference sequence). This CDR3 has 14 amino acids. Trimming removed 0 bases from V and 7 bases from J; junction bases left unmatched: 1. This chain's CDR3 is CAWSVGQGNSPLHF. The CDR3, as DNA: TGTGCCTGGAGTGTCGGACAGGGGAATTCACCCCTCCACTTT.

This clone has only a few counts. Other DNA sequences from this sample encode an identical CDR3 as well. V gene TRBV28 combines with J gene TRBJ1-1, with 8 bases identical to TRBD1. Trimming took 8 bases from V and 5 from J; bases not matched to a gene: 4. CDR3 length equals 12 residues. Germline V gives CDR1 MDHEN, CDR2 SYDVKM. As DNA, the CDR3 is TGTGCCAGCCGGACAGGGAGGACTGAAGCTTTCTTT. Its protein is CASRTGRTEAFF.

The J gene is TRBJ2-3, the V gene TRBV19; D may be TRBD2 (6 bases). The length of the CDR3 is 13 residues. V was clipped by 5 bases and J by 4 bases, with 10 bases between them. Germline assignment: CDR1 LNHDA and CDR2 SQIVND (reference sequence). The CDR3 spells CASSPPGADTQYF. The CDR3 nucleotides are TGTGCCAGTAGTCCCCCGGGGGCAGATACGCAGTATTTT.

The chain recombines TRBV9 with TRBJ1-6; 8 nucleotides match TRBD1. Germline V gene lookup returns CDR1 SGDLS and CDR2 YYNGEE. Losses at the gene ends were 4 bases for V and 6 bases for J; bases not matched to a gene: 3. The length of the CDR3 is 14 residues. This CDR3 reads CASSPGQGNSPLHF. The DNA of the CDR3 is TGTGCCAGCAGCCCTGGACAGGGTAATTCACCCCTCCACTTT.

The rearrangement links TRBV7-2 to TRBJ1-2; D is undetermined. With 6 bases removed from V and 2 bases from J, the gap between germline ends came to 10 bases. From germline, CDR1 is SGHTA and CDR2 FQGNSA. This CDR3 comprises 13 residues. The CDR3: CASSWTGNYGYTF. In DNA, the CDR3 is TGTGCCAGCAGTTGGACCGGAAACTATGGCTACACCTTC.

CDR3 loop: CASRQGEQYF. As DNA, the CDR3 is TGCGCCAGCAGACAGGGCGAGCAGTACTTC. V and J are TRBV10-1 and TRBJ2-7, with D tentatively TRBD1 (6 bases). Germline V gene sequence: CDR1 WNHNN, CDR2 SYGVQD (reference sequence). V lost 6 bases to trimming and J lost 6 bases, with 6 bases between them. The CDR3 totals 10 residues.

CDR3: CASRGQGWSEAFF. Here the CDR3 DNA reads TGTGCCAGCAGGGGACAGGGATGGAGTGAAGCTTTCTTT. The chain has TRBV6-5 and TRBJ1-1; 9 bases agree with TRBD1. V shed 6 bases, J shed 7 bases, and the junction held 6 bases outside the gene matches. The V gene's germline CDR1 is MNHEY and CDR2 SVGAGI. The CDR3 extends over 13 amino acids.

V usage is TRBV11-3 and J usage is TRBJ2-1; 8 positions match TRBD2. V was pared by 0 bases and J by 3 bases, with 1 base of the junction left unmatched. CDR1 and CDR2 from the germline V gene are SGHNT and YENEEA. The CDR3 consists of 15 residues. The CDR3 here is CASSLDGGGYNEQFF. The CDR3 region has the DNA TGTGCCAGCAGCTTAGACGGGGGGGGCTACAATGAGCAGTTCTTC. Filled out from reference TRBV11-3 and TRBJ2-1, the complete variable domain reads EAGVVQSPRYKIIEKKQPVAFWCNPISGHNTLYWYLQNLGQGPELLIRYENEEAVDDSQLPKDRFSAERLKGVDSTLKIQPAELGDSAVYLCASSLDGGGYNEQFFGPGTRLTVL.

The chain combines TRBV5-1 with TRBJ2-3, with D hard to call. CDR3 length equals 16 residues. Looked up from germline, CDR1 is SGHRS and CDR2 is YFSETQ. The V end was cut by 3 bases, the J end by 0 bases, with 14 bases between. CDR3 nucleotide sequence: TGCGCCAGCAGCTCCCGGTGGGATTCTAGCACAGATACGCAGTATTTT. It yields the protein CASSSRWDSSTDTQYF.

The V call is TRBV7-2, the J call TRBJ1-1; 7 nucleotides match TRBD1. The CDR3 covers 14 residues. Losses at the gene ends were 2 bases for V and 5 bases for J; bases not matched to a gene: 5. CDR1 and CDR2 (germline): SGHTA, FQGNSA. The chain's CDR3 is CASSLQGGWTEAFF. The CDR3 DNA follows: TGTGCCAGCAGCTTACAGGGGGGATGGACTGAAGCTTTCTTT.

V usage is TRBV29-1 and J usage is TRBJ1-6, with 7 bases matching TRBD1. There are 13 residues in the CDR3. The V and J ends lost 6 bases and 9 bases, in that order; junction bases with no gene match: 8. Germline values: CDR1 SQVTM, CDR2 ANQGSEA. The CDR3, as DNA: TGCAGCGTCCGGGACAGTAATAGTTCACCCCTCCACTTT. Residues: CSVRDSNSSPLHF.

This chain joins TRBV29-1 and TRBJ2-3; no definite D call. The CDR3 runs to 11 residues. V lost 6 bases, J lost 3 bases, and 7 bases lay in between. Germline CDR1 SQVTM, CDR2 ANQGSEA. The CDR3 nucleotides are TGCAGCGTCCTTTTTACAGATACGCAGTATTTT. Protein product: CSVLFTDTQYF.

This clone has a handful of counts. This sequence joins TRBV11-2 and TRBJ2-7; 9 bases agree with TRBD2. CDR1 is SGHAT and CDR2 is FQNNGV in the germline V gene. CDR3 length: 17 residues. V gave up 5 bases and J gave up 3 bases; unmatched junction bases: 14. This CDR3 reads CASSLNYFSGGLYEQYF. DNA of the CDR3: TGTGCCAGCAGCCTAAACTACTTTAGCGGGGGCCTCTACGAGCAGTACTTC.

In DNA, the CDR3 is TGTGCCACCAGTGATCACCCGGTGTCTGGGGCCAACGTCCTGACTTTC. Translation: CATSDHPVSGANVLTF. This chain joins TRBV24-1 and TRBJ2-6; D unclear. V lost 3 bases to trimming and J lost 1 base, with 9 bases between them. CDR3 length: 16 residues. Per germline, CDR1 KGHDR and CDR2 SFDVKD.

The V call is TRBV2, the J call TRBJ1-2; D is undetermined. The CDR3 length is 12 residues. The germline V gene has CDR1 SNHLY and CDR2 FYNNEI. V lost 8 bases, J lost 0 bases, and 7 bases lay in between. The CDR3 coding sequence is TGTGCCAGCGACATAGCTAACTATGGCTACACCTTC. This gives the protein CASDIANYGYTF.

The chain is built from TRBV6-5 and TRBJ2-7; perhaps TRBD1 as D (6 bases). CDR1 is MNHEY and CDR2 is SVGAGI in the germline V gene. CDR3 length equals 14 residues. Trimming pared 0 bases from V and 2 bases from J, leaving 8 bases between. The CDR3 sequence: CASSYSKGAYEQYF. The DNA for the CDR3 is TGTGCCAGCAGTTACTCGAAGGGGGCCTACGAGCAGTACTTC.

This chain joins TRBV30 and TRBJ2-5, with 9 bases identical to TRBD2. The CDR3 has 15 amino acids. CDR1 GTSNPN and CDR2 SVGIG come from the germline V gene (reference sequence). Trimming cost V 1 base and J 5 bases; bases outside gene matches: 8. CDR3: CAWSAVSGGGETQYF. The CDR3 DNA sequence: TGTGCCTGGAGTGCTGTTAGCGGGGGCGGGGAGACCCAGTACTTC.

A remark on this clone: At one end the junction does not follow the germline gene, possibly because of a read error. The chain links TRBV6-2 or TRBV6-3 to TRBJ2-5, with D possibly matching TRBD2 (6 bases). There are 16 residues in the CDR3. Germline V gene data show CDR1 as MNHEY and CDR2 as SVGEGT. The CDR3 here is CASSYADPGEQEAQYF. DNA for the CDR3: TGTGCCAGCAGTTACGCGGATCCGGGGGAGCAAGAGGCCCAGTACTTC.

Only one count was recorded for this clone. The chain carries TRBV19 and TRBJ2-1; tentative D call: TRBD2 (5 bases). V dropped 7 bases and J dropped 6 bases, with 22 bases sitting between them. Germline lookup yields CDR1 LNHDA and CDR2 SQIVND (reference sequence). The CDR3 spans 16 residues. The CDR3 sequence is CASTNRRIEGINEQFF. The CDR3 DNA reads as TGTGCCAGTACCAATCGGAGGATAGAGGGAATCAATGAGCAGTTCTTC. Together with reference TRBV19 and TRBJ2-1, the CDR3 gives the full variable domain: DGGITQSPKYLFRKEGQNVTLSCEQNLNHDAMYWYRQDPGQGLRLIYYSQIVNDFQKGDIAEGYSVSREKKESFPLTVTSAQKNPTAFYLCASTNRRIEGINEQFFGPGTRLTVL.

This clone was counted a single time. The chain links TRBV15 to TRBJ2-3; 14 bases are shared with TRBD2. CDR1 and CDR2 from the germline V gene are LNHNV and YYDKDF (reference sequence). The CDR3 is 18 residues long. Trimming at V came to 1 base and at J to 2 bases, leaving 5 bases not matched to a gene. This CDR3 reads CATSRGTSGGLHTDTQYF. The DNA for the CDR3 is TGTGCCACCAGCAGAGGGACTAGCGGGGGGCTCCACACAGATACGCAGTATTTT.

Within the sample, this clone is large (0.1 to 1%). The rearrangement links TRBV6-1 to TRBJ2-5; 8 nucleotides agree with TRBD2. With 2 bases clipped from V and 0 bases from J, the junction kept 5 bases outside the gene matches. There are 16 residues in the CDR3. Germline V gene lookup returns CDR1 MNHNS and CDR2 SASEGT. The DNA for the CDR3 is TGTGCCAGCAGTGAACTGAGCGGGGGCCACCAAGAGACCCAGTACTTC. Protein product: CASSELSGGHQETQYF.

The V gene is TRBV6-5, the J gene TRBJ2-3; the D gene could be TRBD1 or TRBD2 (5 bases each). Germline loops: CDR1 MNHEY, CDR2 SVGAGI. The CDR3 runs to 13 residues. Trimming pared 7 bases from V and 0 bases from J, leaving 8 bases between. DNA for the CDR3: TGTGCCAGCATATGGGGGAGCACAGATACGCAGTATTTT. Translation gives CASIWGSTDTQYF.

In its sample, this clone was seen a few times. The chain employs TRBV27 and TRBJ2-5; possible D gene TRBD2, 6 bases. The CDR3 contains 15 residues. V was cut by 7 bases and J by 4 bases, with 19 bases left in between. Germline V gene lookup returns CDR1 MNHEY and CDR2 SMNVEV (reference sequence). CDR3 amino acids: CASTSGLGGGETQYF. The DNA for the CDR3 is TGTGCCAGCACCTCAGGGTTGGGAGGTGGAGAGACCCAGTACTTC.

The chain employs TRBV7-9 and TRBJ1-1; weak D call: TRBD1 (6 bases). The CDR3 is 15 amino acids. The germline gives CDR1 SEHNR, CDR2 FQNEAQ (reference sequence). The V end was cut by 3 bases, the J end by 1 base, with 12 bases between. Written as DNA, the CDR3 is TGTGCCAGCAGCTTGGACAGCTACCCGAACACTGAAGCTTTCTTT. This encodes CASSLDSYPNTEAFF.